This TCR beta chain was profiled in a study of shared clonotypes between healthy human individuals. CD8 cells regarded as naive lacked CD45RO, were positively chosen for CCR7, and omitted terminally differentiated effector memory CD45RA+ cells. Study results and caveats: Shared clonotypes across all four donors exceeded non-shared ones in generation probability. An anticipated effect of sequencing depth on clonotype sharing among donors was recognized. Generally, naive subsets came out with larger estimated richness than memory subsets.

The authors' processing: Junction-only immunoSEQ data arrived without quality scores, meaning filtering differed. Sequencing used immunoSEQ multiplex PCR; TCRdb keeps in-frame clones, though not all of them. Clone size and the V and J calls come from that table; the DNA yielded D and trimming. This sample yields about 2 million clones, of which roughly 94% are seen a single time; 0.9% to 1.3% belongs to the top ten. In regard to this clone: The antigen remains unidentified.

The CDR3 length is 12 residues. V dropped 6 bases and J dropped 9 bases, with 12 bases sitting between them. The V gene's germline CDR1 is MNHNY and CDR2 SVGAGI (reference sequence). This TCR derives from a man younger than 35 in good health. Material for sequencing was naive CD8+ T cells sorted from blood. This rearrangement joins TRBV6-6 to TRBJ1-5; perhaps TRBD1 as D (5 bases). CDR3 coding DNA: TGTGCCAGCAGCCCAGGACATTGGCCCCAGCATTTT. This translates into CASSPGHWPQHF.